This T cell receptor beta chain was recorded in a study of T-cell memory formation after mild COVID-19. V dropped 9 bases and J dropped 5; count of bases not matched to a gene: 11. The CDR3 has 14 residues. The germline gives CDR1 LNHDA, CDR2 SQIVND (reference sequence). TCRdb itself ran the 5' RACE reads through MiXCR, one entry per CDR3 protein. Seen here are 300,000 to 350,000 distinct CDR3 sequences, about 13% observed once, and the top ten hold about a fifth. The sequenced sample was PBMCs or a T cell subset sorted from them (not recorded which). This TCR was recovered from a man younger than 35 who had mild COVID-19 (a few samples of this study predate the infection). Cell type and time point are not known. The V and J genes are TRBV19 and TRBJ2-5; 8 nucleotides match TRBD1. CDR3 sequence reads: CASRRTGQGETQYF. For the CDR3, the DNA is TGTGCCAGCCGCCGGACAGGGCAAGGGGAGACCCAGTACTTC. Full variable domain (remainder filled in from reference TRBV19 and TRBJ2-5): DGGITQSPKYLFRKEGQNVTLSCEQNLNHDAMYWYRQDPGQGLRLIYYSQIVNDFQKGDIAEGYSVSREKKESFPLTVTSAQKNPTAFYLCASRRTGQGETQYFGPGTRLLVL.